This TCR beta chain derives from a study of response to subunit inactivated influenza vaccine (dated by TCRdb to 2017 to 2018). About the study as a whole: Deep quantitative T cell receptor repertoire profiling was used in the study to track responses to a trivalent subunit inactivated influenza vaccine. The full study reports these points: The authors proposed that each seasonal influenza vaccination may bring in only a limited number of new T cells.

The germline V gene provides CDR1 MNHNS and CDR2 SASEGT. From V the trimming removes 5 bases and from J it removes 6 bases, while the gene matches leave 12 bases of the junction unaccounted for. The CDR3 sequence holds 15 residues, the cysteine and phenylalanine included. Of the read, only the CDR3 DNA is kept; its 45 bases are in frame from base 1. Library preparation employed RT-PCR. TCRdb shows the sequencer as Illumina HiSeq 2500. The public reads were reanalyzed by TCRdb: fastp trimming at Q25, MiXCR alignment, in-frame beta chains only. A single entry per CDR3 protein holds the most common genes and DNA from its merged rows. In this sample the table shows about 540,000 distinct CDR3 sequences, 11% to 15% of which occur a single time. The ten largest clones represent around 10% of the sample. In this sample, this clonotype turned up many times. Its target antigen remains unknown. The input lacks base qualities; no much larger clone sits a single base away.

The material sequenced was PBMCs from blood, taken approximately 13 days after vaccination. This clonotype was sampled from a man aged 50 to 59 who received an inactivated influenza vaccine. Donor details come from another sample of the same person, matched by shared clones. The V and J segments used are TRBV6-1 and TRBJ2-7; TRBD2 aligns with 8 central bases. The DNA sequence reads TGTGCCAGCAGTCTTAGCGGGGACATGCCTGTCGAGCAGTACTTC. It is translated as CASSLSGDMPVEQYF.